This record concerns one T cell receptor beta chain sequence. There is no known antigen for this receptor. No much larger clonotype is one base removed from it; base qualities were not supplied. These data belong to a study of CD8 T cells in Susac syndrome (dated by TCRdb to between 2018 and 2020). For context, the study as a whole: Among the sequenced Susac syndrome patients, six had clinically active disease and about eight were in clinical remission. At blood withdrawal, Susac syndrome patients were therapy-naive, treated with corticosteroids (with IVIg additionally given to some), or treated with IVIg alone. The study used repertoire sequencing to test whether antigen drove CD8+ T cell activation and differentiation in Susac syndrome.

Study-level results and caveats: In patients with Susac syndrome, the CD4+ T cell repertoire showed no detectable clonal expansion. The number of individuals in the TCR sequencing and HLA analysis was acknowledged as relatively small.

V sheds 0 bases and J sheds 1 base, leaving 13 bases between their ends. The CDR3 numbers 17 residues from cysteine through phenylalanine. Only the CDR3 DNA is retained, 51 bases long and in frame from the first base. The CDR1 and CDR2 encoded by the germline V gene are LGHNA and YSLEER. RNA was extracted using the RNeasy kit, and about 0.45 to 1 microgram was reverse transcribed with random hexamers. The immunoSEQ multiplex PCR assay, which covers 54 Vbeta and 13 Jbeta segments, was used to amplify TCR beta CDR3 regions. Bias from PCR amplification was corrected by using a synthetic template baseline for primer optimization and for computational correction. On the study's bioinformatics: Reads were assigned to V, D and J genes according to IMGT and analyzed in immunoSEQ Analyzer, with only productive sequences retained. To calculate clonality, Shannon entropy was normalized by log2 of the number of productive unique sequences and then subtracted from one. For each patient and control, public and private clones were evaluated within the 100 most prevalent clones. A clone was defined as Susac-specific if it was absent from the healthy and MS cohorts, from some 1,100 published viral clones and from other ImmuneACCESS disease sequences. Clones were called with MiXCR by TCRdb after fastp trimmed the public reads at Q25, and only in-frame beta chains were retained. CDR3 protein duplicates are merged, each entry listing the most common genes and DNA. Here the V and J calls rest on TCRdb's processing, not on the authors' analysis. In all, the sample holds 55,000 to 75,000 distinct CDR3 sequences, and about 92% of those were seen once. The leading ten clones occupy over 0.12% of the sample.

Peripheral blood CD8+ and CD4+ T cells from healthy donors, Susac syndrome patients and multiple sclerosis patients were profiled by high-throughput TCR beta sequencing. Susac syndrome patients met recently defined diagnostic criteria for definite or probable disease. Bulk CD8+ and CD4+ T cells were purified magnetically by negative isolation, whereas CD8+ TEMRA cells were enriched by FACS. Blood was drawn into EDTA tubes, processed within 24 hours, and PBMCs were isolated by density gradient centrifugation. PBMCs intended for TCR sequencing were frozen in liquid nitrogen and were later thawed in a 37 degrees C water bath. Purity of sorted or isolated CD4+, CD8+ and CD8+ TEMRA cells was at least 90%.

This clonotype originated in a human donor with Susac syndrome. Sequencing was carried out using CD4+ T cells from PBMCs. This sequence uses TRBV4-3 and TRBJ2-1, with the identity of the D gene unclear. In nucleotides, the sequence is TGCGCCAGCAGCCAAGATCACTACTCTAGGTCCTACAATGAGCAGTTCTTC. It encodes CASSQDHYSRSYNEQFF.